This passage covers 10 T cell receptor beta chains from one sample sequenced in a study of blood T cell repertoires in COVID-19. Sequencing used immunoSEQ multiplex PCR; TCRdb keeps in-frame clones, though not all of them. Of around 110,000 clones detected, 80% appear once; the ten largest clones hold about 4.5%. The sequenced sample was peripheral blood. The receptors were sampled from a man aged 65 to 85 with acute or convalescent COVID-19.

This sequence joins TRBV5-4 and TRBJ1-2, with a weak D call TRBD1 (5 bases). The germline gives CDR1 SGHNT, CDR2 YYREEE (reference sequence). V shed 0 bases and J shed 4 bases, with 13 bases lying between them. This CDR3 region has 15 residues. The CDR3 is CASSLEGTGVYGYTF. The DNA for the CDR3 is TGTGCCAGCAGCTTGGAGGGTACAGGAGTCTATGGCTACACCTTC.

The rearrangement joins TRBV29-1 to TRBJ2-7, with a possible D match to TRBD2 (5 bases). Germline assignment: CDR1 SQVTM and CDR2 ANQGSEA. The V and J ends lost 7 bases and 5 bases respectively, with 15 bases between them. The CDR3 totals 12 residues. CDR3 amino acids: CSASGSGNEQYF. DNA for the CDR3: TGCAGCGCATCAGGAAGCGGCAACGAGCAGTACTTC.

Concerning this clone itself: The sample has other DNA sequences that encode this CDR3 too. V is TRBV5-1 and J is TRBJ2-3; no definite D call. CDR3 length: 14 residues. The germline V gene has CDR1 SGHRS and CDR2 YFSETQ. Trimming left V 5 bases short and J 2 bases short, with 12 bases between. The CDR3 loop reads CASSLDSSTDTQYF. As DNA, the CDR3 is TGCGCCAGCAGTCTTGACTCTTCCACAGATACGCAGTATTTT.

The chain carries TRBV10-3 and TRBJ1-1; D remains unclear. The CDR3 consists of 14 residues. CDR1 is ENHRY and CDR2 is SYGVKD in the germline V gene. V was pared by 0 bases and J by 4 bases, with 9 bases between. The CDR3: CAISESSVSTEAFF. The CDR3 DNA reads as TGTGCCATCAGTGAGTCATCGGTGAGCACTGAAGCTTTCTTT.

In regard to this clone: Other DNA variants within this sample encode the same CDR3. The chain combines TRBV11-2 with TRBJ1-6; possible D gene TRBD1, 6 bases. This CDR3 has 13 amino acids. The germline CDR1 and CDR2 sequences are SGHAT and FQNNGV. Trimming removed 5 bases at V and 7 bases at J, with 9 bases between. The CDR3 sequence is CASSDRTNSPLHF. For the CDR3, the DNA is TGTGCCAGCAGCGACAGGACAAATTCACCCCTCCACTTT.

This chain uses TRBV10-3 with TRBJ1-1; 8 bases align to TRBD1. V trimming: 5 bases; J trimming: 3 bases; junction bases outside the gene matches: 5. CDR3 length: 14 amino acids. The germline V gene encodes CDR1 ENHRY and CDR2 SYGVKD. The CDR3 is CAISSGGADTEAFF. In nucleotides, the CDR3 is TGTGCCATCAGTTCAGGGGGCGCGGACACTGAAGCTTTCTTT.

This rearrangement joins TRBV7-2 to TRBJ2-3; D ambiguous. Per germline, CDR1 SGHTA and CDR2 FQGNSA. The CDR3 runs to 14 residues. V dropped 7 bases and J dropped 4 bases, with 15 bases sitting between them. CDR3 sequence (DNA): TGTGCCAGCACCCACCCGCCACTACCAGATACGCAGTATTTT. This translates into CASTHPPLPDTQYF.

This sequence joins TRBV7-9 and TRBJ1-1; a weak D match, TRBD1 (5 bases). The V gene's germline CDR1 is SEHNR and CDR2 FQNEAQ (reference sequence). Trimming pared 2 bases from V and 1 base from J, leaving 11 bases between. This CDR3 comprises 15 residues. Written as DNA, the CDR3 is TGTGCCAGCAGCTTAAGGTCAGGGCAGAACACTGAAGCTTTCTTT. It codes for CASSLRSGQNTEAFF.

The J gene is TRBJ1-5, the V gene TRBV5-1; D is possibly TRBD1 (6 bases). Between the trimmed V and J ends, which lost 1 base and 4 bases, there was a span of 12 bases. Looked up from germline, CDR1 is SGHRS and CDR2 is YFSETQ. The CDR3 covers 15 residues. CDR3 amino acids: CASSLTGPSNQPQHF. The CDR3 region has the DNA TGCGCCAGCAGCTTGACAGGGCCTTCGAATCAGCCCCAGCATTTT.

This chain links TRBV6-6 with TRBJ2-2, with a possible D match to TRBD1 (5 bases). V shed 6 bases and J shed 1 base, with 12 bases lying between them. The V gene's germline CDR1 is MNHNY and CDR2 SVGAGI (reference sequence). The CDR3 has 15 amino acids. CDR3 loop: CASSPRARNTGELFF. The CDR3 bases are TGTGCCAGCAGCCCCAGGGCCAGGAACACCGGGGAGCTGTTTTTT.